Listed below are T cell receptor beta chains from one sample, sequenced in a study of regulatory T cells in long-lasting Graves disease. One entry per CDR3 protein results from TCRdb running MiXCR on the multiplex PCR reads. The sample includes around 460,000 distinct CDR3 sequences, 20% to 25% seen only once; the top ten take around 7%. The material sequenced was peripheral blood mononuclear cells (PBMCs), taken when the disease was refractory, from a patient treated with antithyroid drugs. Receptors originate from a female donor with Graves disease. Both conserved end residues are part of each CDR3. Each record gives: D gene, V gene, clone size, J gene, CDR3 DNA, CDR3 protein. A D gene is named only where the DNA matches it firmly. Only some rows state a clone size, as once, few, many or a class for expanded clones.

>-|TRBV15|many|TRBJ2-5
TGTGCCACCAGCAGAGACACGGCAGGGGAGGAGACCCAGTACTTC
CATSRDTAGEETQYF
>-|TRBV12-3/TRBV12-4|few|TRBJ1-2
TGTGCCAGCAGTTACCGCTGGGATGGCTACACCTTC
CASSYRWDGYTF
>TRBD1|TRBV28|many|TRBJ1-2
TGTGCCAGCAGTCCCGGACAGGGTTGGGTTAACTATGGCTACACCTTC
CASSPGQGWVNYGYTF
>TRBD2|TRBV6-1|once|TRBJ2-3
TGTGCCAGCCAAAGCGGGAGTGATACGCAGTATTTT
CASQSGSDTQYF
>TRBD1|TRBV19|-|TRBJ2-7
TGTGCCAGTAGGAGCGGGACAGGGGTGGACGAGCAGTACTTC
CASRSGTGVDEQYF
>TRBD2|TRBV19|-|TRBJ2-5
TGTGCCACCGCAGGACGGGGGAGGGCCGGAGGCCAAGAGACCCAGTACTTC
CATAGRGRAGGQETQYF
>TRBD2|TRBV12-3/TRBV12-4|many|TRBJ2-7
TGTGCCAGCAGTTTAGGCGGGAGGTCCACCTACGAGCAGTACTTC
CASSLGGRSTYEQYF
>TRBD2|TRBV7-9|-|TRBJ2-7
TGTGCCAGCAGCTTTCAAGGGGAGGGCTACGAGCAGTACTTC
CASSFQGEGYEQYF
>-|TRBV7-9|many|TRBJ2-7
TGTGCCAGCAGTAGATCCGGGGACGAGCAGTACTTC
CASSRSGDEQYF
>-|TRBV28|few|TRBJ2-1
TGTGCCAGCAGTTTATTGGCGGAGAAGAGGGACAATGAGCAGTTCTTC
CASSLLAEKRDNEQFF
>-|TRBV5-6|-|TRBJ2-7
TGTGCCAGCAGCTCCCAGCTGTCCTACGAGCAGTACTTC
CASSSQLSYEQYF
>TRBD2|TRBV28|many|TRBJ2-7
TGTGCCAGCAGTTTATCCCCGGGGACTAGCGGGAGGGATTACGAGCAGTACTTC
CASSLSPGTSGRDYEQYF
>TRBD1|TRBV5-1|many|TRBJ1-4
TGCGCCAGCAGCACAGACAGGGCAACTAATGAAAAACTGTTTTTT
CASSTDRATNEKLFF
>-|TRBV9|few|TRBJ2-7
TGTGCCAGCAGCGTAGGGACAGCCCCCCACGAGCAGTACTTC
CASSVGTAPHEQYF
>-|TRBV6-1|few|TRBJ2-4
TGTGCCAGCAGGGCTCCAGGGAACGCCAAAAACATTCAGTACTTC
CASRAPGNAKNIQYF
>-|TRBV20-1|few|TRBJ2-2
TGCAGTGCTAGTAATCAGGAAAACACCGGGGAGCTGTTTTTT
CSASNQENTGELFF
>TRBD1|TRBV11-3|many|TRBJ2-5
TGTGCCAGCAGCTTCCGAACAGGGGCACAAGAGACCCAGTACTTC
CASSFRTGAQETQYF
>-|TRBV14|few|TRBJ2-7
TGTGCCAGCAGAACAGGGTCGGGGTCCTACGAGCAGTACTTC
CASRTGSGSYEQYF
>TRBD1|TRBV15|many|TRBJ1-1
TGTGCCACTCGACAGGGTGGCGGGGTTAGGGACACTGAAGCTTTCTTT
CATRQGGGVRDTEAFF
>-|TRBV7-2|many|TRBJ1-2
TGTGCCAGCAGCTTAGGACCCAGCGGCGGCTACACCTTC
CASSLGPSGGYTF
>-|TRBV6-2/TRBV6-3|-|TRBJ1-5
TGTGCCAGCACCCCGACGGAGAGCAATCAGCCCCAGCATTTT
CASTPTESNQPQHF
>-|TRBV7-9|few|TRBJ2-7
TGTGCCAGCAGCCCAGCCAGGTCAAGCTCCTACGAGCAGTACTTC
CASSPARSSSYEQYF
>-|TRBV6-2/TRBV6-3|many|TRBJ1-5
TGTGCCAGCAGTTCAGTAAATAGCAATCAGCCCCAGCATTTT
CASSSVNSNQPQHF
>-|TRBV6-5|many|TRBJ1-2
TGTGCCAGCAGTTACTCGGCTATCTATGGCTACACCTTC
CASSYSAIYGYTF
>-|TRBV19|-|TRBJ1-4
TGTGCCAGTAGTACGGGGTTGGGGAATGAAAAACTGTTTTTT
CASSTGLGNEKLFF
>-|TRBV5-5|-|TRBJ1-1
TGTGCCAGCAGCTTGGGCGGGGGGCGCAAAGCTTTCTTT
CASSLGGGRKAFF
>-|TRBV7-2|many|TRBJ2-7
TGTGCCAGCAGCTTTCTGTCCCAGGCCTACGAGCAGTACTTC
CASSFLSQAYEQYF
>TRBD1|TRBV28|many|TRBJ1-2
TGTGCCAGCAGTTCCAGGACAGGGGGCATGTCTAACTATGGCTACACCTTC
CASSSRTGGMSNYGYTF
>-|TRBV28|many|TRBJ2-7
TGTGCCAGCAGACCCGAGGGGGGGGCCTACGAGCAGTACTTC
CASRPEGGAYEQYF
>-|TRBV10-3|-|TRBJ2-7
TGTGCCGGGTGTAAGACTACTGGGGACGAGCAGTACTTC
CAGCKTTGDEQYF
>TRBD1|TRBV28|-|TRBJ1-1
TGTGCCAGCGAGGAATCAGGGGGAATAAACACTGAAGCTTTCTTT
CASEESGGINTEAFF
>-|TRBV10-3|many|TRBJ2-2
TGTGCCATCAGTTTCCGGGACAAGCTCACCGGGGAGCTGTTTTTT
CAISFRDKLTGELFF
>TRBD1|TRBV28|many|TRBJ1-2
TGTGCCAGCAGTGCCCGACAGGGGGCCAACTATGGCTACACCTTC
CASSARQGANYGYTF
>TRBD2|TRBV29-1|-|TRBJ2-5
TGCAGCGTTAGGGCCCCCAAGCTTGGACTAGCGGGAACCTGGTACCAAGAGACCCAGTACTTC
CSVRAPKLGLAGTWYQETQYF
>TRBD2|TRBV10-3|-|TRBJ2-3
TGTGCCATCAGTGAAGGGTTTGCGTCGGGGGGGTACACAGATACGCAGTATTTT
CAISEGFASGGYTDTQYF
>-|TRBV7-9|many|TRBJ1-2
TGTGCCAGCAGCTTAGGTTCTGCTTCTTTTCCCTATGGCTACACCTTC
CASSLGSASFPYGYTF
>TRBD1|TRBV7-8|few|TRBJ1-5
TGTGCCAGCAGCTTGGACAGGGGGTTTCTTAGCAATCAGCCCCAGCATTTT
CASSLDRGFLSNQPQHF
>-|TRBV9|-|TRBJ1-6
TGTGCCAGCAGCGTAGACGGCAGCTCCTATAATTCACCCCTCCACTTT
CASSVDGSSYNSPLHF
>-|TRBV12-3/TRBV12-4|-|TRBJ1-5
TGTGCCAGCCGGTTGAATGGCAATCAGCCCCAGCATTTT
CASRLNGNQPQHF
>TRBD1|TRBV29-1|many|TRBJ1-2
TGCAGCGTTGGTACAGGGGGCGATACTAACTATGGCTACACCTTC
CSVGTGGDTNYGYTF
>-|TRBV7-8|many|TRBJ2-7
TGTGCCAGCAGCTTAGCCAGTTACTACGAGCAGTACTTC
CASSLASYYEQYF
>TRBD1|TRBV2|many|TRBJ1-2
TGTGCCAGCAGCGCTGGGACAGGGAGAGGCTACACCTTC
CASSAGTGRGYTF
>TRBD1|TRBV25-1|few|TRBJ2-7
TGTGCCAGCAGGGCCACAGGGGCGGGCGAGCAGTACTTC
CASRATGAGEQYF
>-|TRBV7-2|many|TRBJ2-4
TGTGCCAGCAGCTTAAGGGATATAAACATTCAGTACTTC
CASSLRDINIQYF
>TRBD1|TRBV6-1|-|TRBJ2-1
TGTGCCAGCAGCCGGACAGGGGAGCAGTTCTTC
CASSRTGEQFF
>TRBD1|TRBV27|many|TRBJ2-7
TGTGCCAGCAGCACACAGGGGGATGGTATCTACGAGCAGTACTTC
CASSTQGDGIYEQYF
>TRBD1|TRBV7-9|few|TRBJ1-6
TGTGCCAGCAGCTCCCGGACAGGGCGGAATTCACCCCTCCACTTT
CASSSRTGRNSPLHF
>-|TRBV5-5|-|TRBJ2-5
TGTGCCAGCAGCCCCCCCCCGGGGACCCCCGGAGAGACCCAGTACTTC
CASSPPPGTPGETQYF
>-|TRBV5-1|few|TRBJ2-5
TGCGCCAGCAGTCCGGGGGTCGCACAAGAGACCCAGTACTTC
CASSPGVAQETQYF
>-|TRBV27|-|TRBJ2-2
TGTGCCAGCAGTTACGTCGGCGCGAACACCGGGGAGCTGTTTTTT
CASSYVGANTGELFF
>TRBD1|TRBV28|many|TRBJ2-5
TGTGCCAGCAGTAGAGGACAGGGGCCAGGGACCCAGTACTTC
CASSRGQGPGTQYF
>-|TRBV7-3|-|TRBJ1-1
TGTGCCAGCAGCTCCTCTCCGGGTTTCACTGAAGCTTTCTTT
CASSSSPGFTEAFF
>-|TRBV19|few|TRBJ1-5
TGTGCCAGTAGTATAGTCGACCAGCAGCCCCAGCATTTT
CASSIVDQQPQHF
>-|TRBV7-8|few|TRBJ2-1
TGTGCCAGCAGCCACTTCGCCGGATACTACTCTGACAATGAGCAGTTCTTC
CASSHFAGYYSDNEQFF
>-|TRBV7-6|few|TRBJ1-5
TGTGCCAGCAGCTTAGAGGCAGGGAAGTTTCAGCCCCAGCATTTT
CASSLEAGKFQPQHF
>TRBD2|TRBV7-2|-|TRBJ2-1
TGTGCCAGCAGCGGGAGGGCTAGCGGGAGTAATGAGCAGTTCTTC
CASSGRASGSNEQFF